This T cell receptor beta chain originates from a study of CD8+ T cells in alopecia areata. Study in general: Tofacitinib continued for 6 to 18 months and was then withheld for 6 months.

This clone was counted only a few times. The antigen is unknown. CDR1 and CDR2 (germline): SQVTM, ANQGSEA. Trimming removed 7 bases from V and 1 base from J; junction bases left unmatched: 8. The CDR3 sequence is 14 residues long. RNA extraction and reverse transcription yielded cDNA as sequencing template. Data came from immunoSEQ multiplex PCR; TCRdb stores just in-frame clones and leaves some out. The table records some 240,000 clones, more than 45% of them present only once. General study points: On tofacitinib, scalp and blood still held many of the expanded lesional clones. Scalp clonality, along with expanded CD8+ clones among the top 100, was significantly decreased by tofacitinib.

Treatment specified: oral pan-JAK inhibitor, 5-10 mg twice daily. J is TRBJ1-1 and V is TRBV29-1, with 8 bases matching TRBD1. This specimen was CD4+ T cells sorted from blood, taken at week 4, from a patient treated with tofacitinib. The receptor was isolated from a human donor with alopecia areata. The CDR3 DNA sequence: TGCAGCGCACGGTGGGACAGGCGGAACACTGAAGCTTTCTTT. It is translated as CSARWDRRNTEAFF.